This TCR beta chain was documented in a study of blood T cell repertoires in COVID-19. Overall study context: PBMCs, B-cell-depleted T cells, or T cells provided the cDNA or gDNA that made up the material.

The CDR3 runs to 13 residues. Germline CDR1 SGHAT, CDR2 FQNNGV. Trimming cost V 1 base and J 3 bases, with 5 bases left between them. For this clone: The same CDR3 arises from other DNA sequences in this sample as well.

The repertoire was sequenced with immunoSEQ multiplex PCR; TCRdb's copy has only in-frame clones and lacks some. Of about 190,000 clones detected, around 84% appear once; the ten largest clones hold around 4.9%. This rearrangement joins TRBV11-2 to TRBJ2-3; possible D gene TRBD2, 5 bases. This receptor was obtained from a woman of 80 years or more with acute or convalescent COVID-19. The sequenced material came from peripheral blood. CDR3 in DNA: TGTGCCAGCAGCTTAGCGGGAACAGATACGCAGTATTTT. It encodes CASSLAGTDTQYF. The full variable domain, its missing parts supplied by reference TRBV11-2 and TRBJ2-3, is EAGVAQSPRYKIIEKRQSVAFWCNPISGHATLYWYQQILGQGPKLLIQFQNNGVVDDSQLPKDRFSAERLKGVDSTLKIQPAKLEDSAVYLCASSLAGTDTQYFGPGTRLTVL.